These T cell receptor beta chains were read from a single sample in a study of identical twins. TCRdb processed the 5' RACE reads anew with MiXCR; each CDR3 protein has one entry. The repertoire consists of about 530,000 distinct CDR3 sequences, with roughly 15% occurring once and the leading ten covering nearly 0.45%. These data were also reused for a study on yellow fever vaccine responses in identical twins.

What was sequenced was CD4+ T cells sorted from blood. The receptors were gathered from a woman aged 18-29 years in good health. The conserved cysteine and the conserved F or W are not part of the CDR3 here. Fields, in order: CDR3 protein, J gene, D gene, V gene. D genes are given only for firm matches.

CDR3 protein: ASRWDGNTEAF; J gene: TRBJ1-1; D gene: .; V gene: TRBV2
CDR3 protein: ASSIGQGVNSPLH; J gene: TRBJ1-6; D gene: .; V gene: TRBV21-1
CDR3 protein: ASSLEASGRAGEQF; J gene: TRBJ2-1; D gene: TRBD2; V gene: TRBV7-8
CDR3 protein: ASSLLDHSSYEQY; J gene: TRBJ2-7; D gene: .; V gene: TRBV9
CDR3 protein: ASSTTGTGSYEQY; J gene: TRBJ2-7; D gene: TRBD1; V gene: TRBV19
CDR3 protein: ASSPPKGANWYEQF; J gene: TRBJ2-1; D gene: TRBD1; V gene: TRBV18
CDR3 protein: SAQDSLNTEAF; J gene: TRBJ1-1; D gene: .; V gene: TRBV20-1
CDR3 protein: SVAGTSNQPQH; J gene: TRBJ1-5; D gene: .; V gene: TRBV29-1
CDR3 protein: AISPNSGGADTQY; J gene: TRBJ2-3; D gene: TRBD2; V gene: TRBV10-3
CDR3 protein: SAVQPGTSGRGTQY; J gene: TRBJ2-3; D gene: TRBD2; V gene: TRBV20-1
CDR3 protein: ASSLPHGGGVVHTEAF; J gene: TRBJ1-1; D gene: .; V gene: TRBV28
CDR3 protein: ASSLTSGVGETQY; J gene: TRBJ2-5; D gene: .; V gene: TRBV5-1
CDR3 protein: ASSISGVGEQY; J gene: TRBJ2-7; D gene: .; V gene: TRBV5-5
CDR3 protein: ASSLRGTSGYNEQF; J gene: TRBJ2-1; D gene: TRBD2; V gene: TRBV7-3
CDR3 protein: AISESRVAADNEQF; J gene: TRBJ2-1; D gene: .; V gene: TRBV10-3
CDR3 protein: ASSVGDSFNQPQH; J gene: TRBJ1-5; D gene: .; V gene: TRBV9
CDR3 protein: AISETGTGGTEAF; J gene: TRBJ1-1; D gene: TRBD1; V gene: TRBV10-3
CDR3 protein: AIRPGTNDEQY; J gene: TRBJ2-7; D gene: TRBD2; V gene: TRBV10-3
CDR3 protein: ASSQETSGEPSTDTQY; J gene: TRBJ2-3; D gene: TRBD2; V gene: TRBV3-1
CDR3 protein: ASKPGHSTDTQY; J gene: TRBJ2-3; D gene: .; V gene: TRBV12-3/TRBV12-4
CDR3 protein: SASMRGPGELF; J gene: TRBJ2-2; D gene: .; V gene: TRBV20-1
CDR3 protein: ASSEWQGLQY; J gene: TRBJ2-3; D gene: .; V gene: TRBV25-1
CDR3 protein: ASSYDHLADTQY; J gene: TRBJ2-3; D gene: .; V gene: TRBV6-5
CDR3 protein: ATSDPGQGKETQY; J gene: TRBJ2-5; D gene: TRBD1; V gene: TRBV24-1
CDR3 protein: ASSLSWSVKANTGELF; J gene: TRBJ2-2; D gene: .; V gene: TRBV28
CDR3 protein: ASSERTGPVDTQY; J gene: TRBJ2-3; D gene: .; V gene: TRBV10-1
CDR3 protein: ASSPRVIGTDTQY; J gene: TRBJ2-3; D gene: .; V gene: TRBV18
CDR3 protein: ATSVREDTQY; J gene: TRBJ2-3; D gene: .; V gene: TRBV24-1
CDR3 protein: AISESLSTDTQY; J gene: TRBJ2-3; D gene: .; V gene: TRBV10-3
CDR3 protein: AISGASGGYNEQF; J gene: TRBJ2-1; D gene: TRBD2; V gene: TRBV10-3
CDR3 protein: ASSSGRNNSPLH; J gene: TRBJ1-6; D gene: .; V gene: TRBV6-5
CDR3 protein: ASTGVSGGPAYNEQF; J gene: TRBJ2-1; D gene: TRBD2; V gene: TRBV19
CDR3 protein: ASSGPTGLSYEQY; J gene: TRBJ2-7; D gene: .; V gene: TRBV12-3/TRBV12-4
CDR3 protein: ASSRQTLAGGSGELF; J gene: TRBJ2-2; D gene: TRBD2; V gene: TRBV5-6
CDR3 protein: ASSQDFGGNQETQY; J gene: TRBJ2-5; D gene: .; V gene: TRBV4-2
CDR3 protein: ASSPLKTQGATPNEQF; J gene: TRBJ2-1; D gene: TRBD1; V gene: TRBV4-2
CDR3 protein: ASSPSWSSYNEQF; J gene: TRBJ2-1; D gene: .; V gene: TRBV11-2
CDR3 protein: ASSSGTDGYT; J gene: TRBJ1-2; D gene: .; V gene: TRBV7-9
CDR3 protein: ASSYVGVTEAF; J gene: TRBJ1-1; D gene: .; V gene: TRBV6-6
CDR3 protein: ASSLQGSHEQY; J gene: TRBJ2-7; D gene: TRBD1; V gene: TRBV3-1
CDR3 protein: ASSHRFWETQY; J gene: TRBJ2-5; D gene: .; V gene: TRBV4-2
CDR3 protein: AITPGTSGLGTGELF; J gene: TRBJ2-2; D gene: TRBD2; V gene: TRBV10-3
CDR3 protein: RPLGTEAF; J gene: TRBJ1-1; D gene: .; V gene: TRBV20-1
CDR3 protein: ASSQAGHPNTGELF; J gene: TRBJ2-2; D gene: .; V gene: TRBV3-1
CDR3 protein: ASSERLGWETQY; J gene: TRBJ2-5; D gene: .; V gene: TRBV10-1
CDR3 protein: ATSGPLYSTDTQY; J gene: TRBJ2-3; D gene: TRBD2; V gene: TRBV20-1
CDR3 protein: ASSDRGRQETQY; J gene: TRBJ2-5; D gene: TRBD1; V gene: TRBV2
CDR3 protein: SVVVYNEQF; J gene: TRBJ2-1; D gene: .; V gene: TRBV29-1
CDR3 protein: ASSHLRTGRVETQY; J gene: TRBJ2-5; D gene: TRBD1; V gene: TRBV7-9
CDR3 protein: ASSGSGISTDTQY; J gene: TRBJ2-3; D gene: TRBD2; V gene: TRBV2
CDR3 protein: ASSQVLGQGGVDEQY; J gene: TRBJ2-7; D gene: .; V gene: TRBV4-2
CDR3 protein: ASSPRQGFQETQY; J gene: TRBJ2-5; D gene: TRBD1; V gene: TRBV5-1
CDR3 protein: ASSLGQMNSPLH; J gene: TRBJ1-6; D gene: .; V gene: TRBV7-9
CDR3 protein: ASSDARLAGPYEQY; J gene: TRBJ2-7; D gene: TRBD2; V gene: TRBV6-4
CDR3 protein: ASSRGGEAF; J gene: TRBJ1-1; D gene: .; V gene: TRBV12-3/TRBV12-4
CDR3 protein: ASSNWNSPLH; J gene: TRBJ1-6; D gene: .; V gene: TRBV6-5